The 26 T cell receptor beta chains below were found in one sample sequenced in a study of CD8 T cells in Susac syndrome. The RNA input was roughly 0.45 to 1 ug, and it was reverse transcribed with random hexamers. TCRdb re-called the immunoSEQ multiplex PCR reads through MiXCR, storing one row per CDR3 protein. The table records 140,000 to 150,000 distinct CDR3 sequences, around 94% of them present only once. Sequenced sample: CD4+ T cells from PBMCs. All receptors derive from a human donor in good health.

V gene TRBV20-1 combines with J gene TRBJ2-5; D gene uncertain. CDR1 and CDR2 from the germline V gene are DFQATT and SNEGSKA (reference sequence). V dropped 3 bases and J dropped 2 bases, with 7 bases sitting between them. This CDR3 region has 12 residues. CDR3 loop: CSARRQQETQYF. The DNA for the CDR3 is TGCAGTGCTAGGCGGCAGCAAGAGACCCAGTACTTC.

The chain links TRBV28 to TRBJ2-7, with 15 bases fitting TRBD2. The CDR3 is made up of 17 amino acids. CDR1 and CDR2 (germline): MDHEN, SYDVKM. V shed 2 bases, J shed 5 bases, and the junction held 7 bases outside the gene matches. CDR3 sequence (DNA): TGTGCCAGCAGTTTACGGGGGCGGACTAGCGGGAGGGACGAGCAGTACTTC. This translates into CASSLRGRTSGRDEQYF.

This chain joins TRBV29-1 and TRBJ2-1; D is undetermined. The CDR3 totals 11 residues. Germline CDR1 reads SQVTM; CDR2 reads ANQGSEA. V lost 1 base and J 9 bases, leaving 7 bases between the germline ends. The DNA for the CDR3 is TGCAGCGTTGAAGTTGTATTTGAGCAGTTCTTC. Translating it yields CSVEVVFEQFF.

The chain combines TRBV28 with TRBJ1-1; D is unclear. Trimming stripped 4 bases from V and 1 base from J, with 13 bases between. Germline V CDR1 and CDR2: MDHEN, SYDVKM. The CDR3 spans 15 residues. CDR3 protein: CASSSGGRPNTEAFF. Here the CDR3 DNA reads TGTGCCAGCAGTTCCGGCGGCCGACCGAACACTGAAGCTTTCTTT.

The chain is built from TRBV7-6 and TRBJ2-1; D possibly matches TRBD1 or TRBD2 (5 bases each). V lost 5 bases, J lost 4 bases, and 18 bases lay in between. Looked up from germline, CDR1 is SGHVS and CDR2 is FNYEAQ. The CDR3 covers 16 residues. As DNA, the CDR3 is TGTGCCAGCAGCCCTGGGACGGGTAACCTTTACAATGAGCAGTTCTTC. Amino acids: CASSPGTGNLYNEQFF.

The chain is built from TRBV18 and TRBJ2-4; D gene unclear. The CDR3 spans 18 residues. V shed 1 base and J shed 9 bases, with 25 bases lying between them. Per the germline V gene, CDR1 is KGHSH and CDR2 is LQKENI. The CDR3 sequence is CASSPLGFSPLQKVIQYF. In DNA form, the CDR3 reads TGTGCCAGCTCACCACTTGGGTTTTCGCCCCTCCAAAAGGTCATTCAGTACTTC.

The V and J genes are TRBV4-2 and TRBJ1-2; 7 bases match TRBD1. The CDR3 covers 14 residues. The trim removed 2 bases at V and 6 bases at J, leaving 6 bases unmatched. The germline V gene has CDR1 LGHNA and CDR2 YNFKEQ. CDR3 amino acids: CASSQPQGRDGYTF. CDR3 DNA: TGTGCCAGCAGCCAACCACAGGGGCGGGATGGCTACACCTTC.

The rearrangement joins TRBV2 to TRBJ2-1; the D call may be TRBD1 or TRBD2 (5 bases each). The CDR3 sequence is 14 residues long. The V gene's germline CDR1 is SNHLY and CDR2 FYNNEI. Trimming left V 8 bases short and J 6 bases short, with 17 bases between. DNA of the CDR3: TGTGCCAGCGGGATCCAGGGAGTCCCCAATGAGCAGTTCTTC. As protein: CASGIQGVPNEQFF.

This clonotype was recorded once. The chain combines TRBV9 with TRBJ1-2; possible D gene TRBD1, 5 bases. Germline CDR1 SGDLS, CDR2 YYNGEE. The CDR3 has 16 amino acids. V was clipped by 2 bases and J by 4 bases, with 18 bases between them. DNA for the CDR3: TGTGCCAGCAGCGTTGACCTGACAGTTGGTCCCTATGGCTACACCTTC. Its protein product is CASSVDLTVGPYGYTF.

The chain links TRBV24-1 to TRBJ2-3; 9 nucleotides agree with TRBD2. Per the germline V gene, CDR1 is KGHDR and CDR2 is SFDVKD. The length of the CDR3 is 16 residues. V lost 3 bases, J lost 5 bases, and 8 bases stayed unmatched. As DNA, the CDR3 is TGTGCCACCAGTGATACAACTAGCGGGCGAGGAGATACGCAGTATTTT. It specifies CATSDTTSGRGDTQYF.

The gene calls are TRBV12-3 or TRBV12-4 and TRBJ2-5, with D hard to call. V was shortened by 3 bases and J by 5 bases, with 10 bases between the two germline ends. The CDR3 sequence is 13 residues long. This chain's CDR3 is CASSLSQAETQYF. The CDR3 nucleotides are TGTGCCAGCAGTTTGTCCCAGGCTGAGACCCAGTACTTC.

Only one count was recorded for this clonotype. The chain employs TRBV20-1 and TRBJ1-5, with D uncertain. With 1 base removed from V and 8 bases from J, the gap between germline ends came to 9 bases. Germline V gene lookup returns CDR1 DFQATT and CDR2 SNEGSKA (reference sequence). The CDR3 extends over 12 amino acids. The CDR3 reads CSARGLGEPQHF. The CDR3 DNA is TGCAGTGCTAGAGGTCTGGGTGAGCCCCAGCATTTT.

This chain joins TRBV20-1 and TRBJ2-5; the D is unclear. CDR1 and CDR2 from the germline V gene are DFQATT and SNEGSKA (reference sequence). This CDR3 is 13 amino acids long. V lost 1 base and J 0 bases, leaving 6 bases between the germline ends. The CDR3 DNA sequence: TGCAGTGCTAGAGGTACCTACCAAGAGACCCAGTACTTC. Translating gives CSARGTYQETQYF.

The V and J genes are TRBV7-9 and TRBJ1-2; D unresolved. The CDR3 is 13 residues long. Germline loops: CDR1 SEHNR, CDR2 FQNEAQ (reference sequence). Trimming removed 1 base at V and 7 bases at J, with 10 bases between. The CDR3 sequence: CASSLGAGFGYTF. The CDR3 DNA reads TGTGCCAGCAGCTTAGGGGCTGGGTTTGGCTACACCTTC. Full variable domain (remainder filled in from reference TRBV7-9 and TRBJ1-2): DTGVSQNPRHKITKRGQNVTFRCDPISEHNRLYWYRQTLGQGPEFLTYFQNEAQLEKSRLLSDRFSAERPKGSFSTLEIQRTEQGDSAMYLCASSLGAGFGYTFGSGTRLTVV.

This clonotype was observed a single time. The rearrangement links TRBV10-1 to TRBJ2-7; perhaps TRBD2 as D (5 bases). CDR1 WNHNN and CDR2 SYGVQD come from the germline V gene (reference sequence). Trimming left V 2 bases short and J 3 bases short, with 14 bases between. CDR3 length: 15 residues. CDR3: CASSEKEDSIYEQYF. CDR3 nucleotide sequence: TGCGCCAGCAGTGAGAAGGAGGACTCTATCTACGAGCAGTACTTC.

The chain links TRBV15 to TRBJ1-5, with a weak D call TRBD1 (6 bases). V lost 4 bases to trimming and J lost 3 bases, with 10 bases between them. The CDR3 has 14 residues. CDR1 is LNHNV and CDR2 is YYDKDF in the germline V gene (reference sequence). This chain's CDR3 is CATSKWGLNQPQHF. CDR3 nucleotides: TGTGCCACCAGCAAGTGGGGGCTCAATCAGCCCCAGCATTTT.

The V call is TRBV28, the J call TRBJ1-5; no firm D call. The CDR3 spans 12 residues. V lost 3 bases and J 4 bases, leaving 4 bases between the germline ends. Germline CDR1 is MDHEN and CDR2 is SYDVKM. This CDR3 reads CASSFLNQPQHF. The CDR3 DNA is TGTGCCAGCAGTTTTCTGAATCAGCCCCAGCATTTT.

The CDR3 sequence: CASSPRDNTTGELFF. DNA for the CDR3: TGTGCCAGCAGCCCAAGGGACAATACCACCGGGGAGCTGTTTTTT. This rearrangement joins TRBV7-9 to TRBJ2-2, with D perhaps TRBD1 (6 bases). CDR3 length equals 15 residues. Germline lookup yields CDR1 SEHNR and CDR2 FQNEAQ (reference sequence). V lost 5 bases, J lost 4 bases, and 14 bases lay in between.

The genes are TRBV14 and TRBJ2-1; no definite D call. Germline V gives CDR1 SGHDN, CDR2 FVKESK. This CDR3 spans 15 amino acids. Trimming took off 0 bases at V and 5 bases at J, with 11 bases between the two ends. The CDR3 protein is CASSQELGGDNEQFF. For the CDR3, the DNA is TGTGCCAGCAGCCAAGAACTGGGCGGAGACAATGAGCAGTTCTTC.

CDR3 region: CASSHLLAAPYEQYF. CDR3 DNA sequence: TGTGCCAGCAGCCATTTACTAGCGGCTCCCTACGAGCAGTACTTC. V gene TRBV3-1 combines with J gene TRBJ2-7, with 8 bases fitting TRBD2. The germline V gene encodes CDR1 LGHDT and CDR2 YNNKEL (reference sequence). The CDR3 extends over 15 amino acids. V lost 3 bases, J lost 2 bases, and 6 bases stayed unmatched.

This chain uses TRBV23-1 with TRBJ2-7, with a possible D match to TRBD2 (6 bases). TRBV23-1 qualifies as an ORF whose function is uncertain. V lost 9 bases, J lost 3 bases, and 18 bases lay in between. The CDR3 sequence is 14 residues long. The CDR3 DNA follows: TGCGCCAGGACCAAGGGAGGAAACTTCTACGAGCAGTACTTC. As protein: CARTKGGNFYEQYF.

The CDR3 sequence is CASSLRTPMGETQYF. In DNA form, the CDR3 reads TGTGCCAGCAGCTTGAGGACACCCATGGGGGAGACCCAGTACTTC. This rearrangement joins TRBV13 to TRBJ2-5, with a tentative D call TRBD1 (5 bases). The CDR3 runs to 15 residues. Trimming shortened V by 3 bases and J by 5 bases, and 16 bases separated the two germline ends. CDR1 is PRHDT and CDR2 is FYEKMQ in the germline V gene (reference sequence).

The chain uses TRBV12-3 or TRBV12-4 and TRBJ2-1; 7 nucleotides match TRBD2. Trimming took 7 bases from V and 6 from J; bases not matched to a gene: 6. This CDR3 contains 13 residues. The CDR3 here is CASTGLVGNEQFF. In nucleotides, the CDR3 is TGTGCCAGCACCGGACTAGTGGGCAATGAGCAGTTCTTC.

The chain carries TRBV6-7 and TRBJ2-7; possibly TRBD2 for D (5 bases). TRBV6-7 belongs to the ORF category, with a function that is uncertain. CDR3 length equals 15 residues. Trimming left V 0 bases short and J 2 bases short, with 11 bases between. DNA for the CDR3: TGTGCCAGCAGTTACTCAACTAGGAGCACCTACGAGCAGTACTTC. Translation gives CASSYSTRSTYEQYF.

This sequence joins TRBV19 and TRBJ1-5; no firm D call. Per the germline V gene, CDR1 is LNHDA and CDR2 is SQIVND (reference sequence). Between the trimmed V and J ends, which lost 2 bases and 6 bases, there was a span of 14 bases. The length of the CDR3 is 15 residues. CDR3 nucleotide sequence: TGTGCCAGTAGTATACTTACCCCACCTGGTCAGCCCCAGCATTTT. Translation gives CASSILTPPGQPQHF.

The rearrangement links TRBV2 to TRBJ1-2; D gene uncertain. CDR1 and CDR2 (germline): SNHLY, FYNNEI. The CDR3 extends over 14 amino acids. Trimming removed 2 bases from V and 4 bases from J, with 11 bases in between. Here the CDR3 reads CASSEYGNIYGYTF. In nucleotides, the CDR3 is TGTGCCAGCAGTGAATACGGGAACATCTATGGCTACACCTTC.